This TCR beta chain originates from a study of shared clonotypes between healthy human individuals. V lost 4 bases to trimming and J lost 1 base; unmatched junction nucleotides: 17. From germline, CDR1 is SGDLS and CDR2 YYNGEE. The length of the CDR3 is 21 residues. The method was immunoSEQ multiplex PCR; TCRdb's version includes in-frame clones alone and lacks a portion of them. Altogether over 2 million clones are present, 85% to 95% being singletons, with the ten largest covering about 0.36%. Findings of the study overall: Generally, estimated richness proved larger in naive subsets than it did in memory subsets. Rarefaction showed sorted-subset sequencing was incomplete despite large depth.

About this clone itself: Its cognate antigen is unknown.

The chain employs TRBV9 and TRBJ2-1; 13 nucleotides align to TRBD2. The sequence was obtained from a man between 18 and 29 years old in good health. Some clones in this sample may be carry-over from other donors' samples. Sequenced: naive CD4+ T cells from PBMCs. Indicated subset: CD45RA+ positively selected. The CDR3 loop is CASSIHMGLAGQSKSYNEQFF. As DNA, the CDR3 is TGTGCCAGCAGCATACACATGGGACTAGCGGGGCAGTCCAAGTCCTACAATGAGCAGTTCTTC.